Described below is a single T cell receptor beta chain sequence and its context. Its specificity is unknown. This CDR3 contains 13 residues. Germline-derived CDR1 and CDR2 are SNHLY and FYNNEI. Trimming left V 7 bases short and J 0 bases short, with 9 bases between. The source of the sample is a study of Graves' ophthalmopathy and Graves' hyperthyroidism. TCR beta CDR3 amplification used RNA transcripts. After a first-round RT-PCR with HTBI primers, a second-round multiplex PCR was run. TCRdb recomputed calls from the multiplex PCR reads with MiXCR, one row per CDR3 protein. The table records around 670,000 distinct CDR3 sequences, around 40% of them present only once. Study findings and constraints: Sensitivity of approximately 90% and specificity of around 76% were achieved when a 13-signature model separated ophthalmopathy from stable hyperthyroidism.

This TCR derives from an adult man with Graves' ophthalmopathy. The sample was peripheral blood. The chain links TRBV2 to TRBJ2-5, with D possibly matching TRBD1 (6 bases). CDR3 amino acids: CASMRDNQETQYF. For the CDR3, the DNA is TGTGCCAGCATGAGGGACAACCAAGAGACCCAGTACTTC.